Below are 11 T cell receptor beta chains sequenced from a single sample in a study of blood T cell repertoires in COVID-19. Here immunoSEQ multiplex PCR was the method, and the copy in TCRdb shows in-frame clones only, minus some. The sample records 380,000 or so clones, approximately 88% being singletons. Material for sequencing was PBMCs or T cells enriched from blood (not recorded which). The source of these receptors is a woman aged 40 to 50 with acute COVID-19.

The chain carries TRBV11-2 and TRBJ2-3; D gene unclear. The CDR3 has 15 residues. Trimming removed 4 bases from V and 1 base from J, with 12 bases in between. Germline values: CDR1 SGHAT, CDR2 FQNNGV. CDR3 DNA sequence: TGTGCCAGCAGCTCCTTCGTCGTCGGCACAGATACGCAGTATTTT. As protein: CASSSFVVGTDTQYF.

This clone was observed a few times. The chain joins TRBV2 to TRBJ1-1; D is undetermined. Trimming pared 7 bases from V and 0 bases from J, leaving 6 bases between. Germline loops: CDR1 SNHLY, CDR2 FYNNEI. The CDR3 spans 12 residues. CDR3 coding DNA: TGTGCCAGCACTTTAATGAACACTGAAGCTTTCTTT. Translating it yields CASTLMNTEAFF.

The chain joins TRBV19 to TRBJ1-5; 7 nucleotides agree with TRBD1. Trimming at V came to 7 bases and at J to 0 bases, leaving 12 bases not matched to a gene. This CDR3 is built from 17 residues. CDR1 and CDR2 from the germline V gene are LNHDA and SQIVND (reference sequence). As DNA, the CDR3 is TGTGCCAGTACCCAGGGACAGCGCCTGTATAGCAATCAGCCCCAGCATTTT. Translated: CASTQGQRLYSNQPQHF. Supplemented by reference TRBV19 and TRBJ1-5, the full variable domain reads DGGITQSPKYLFRKEGQNVTLSCEQNLNHDAMYWYRQDPGQGLRLIYYSQIVNDFQKGDIAEGYSVSREKKESFPLTVTSAQKNPTAFYLCASTQGQRLYSNQPQHFGDGTRLSIL.

The gene calls are TRBV29-1 and TRBJ1-2; D is unresolved. Germline V lookup: CDR1 SQVTM, CDR2 ANQGSEA. The V gene lost 3 bases and the J gene lost 2 bases, with 10 bases spanning the gap. CDR3 size: 13 residues. The CDR3 reads CSVDPEYNYGYTF. Written as DNA, the CDR3 is TGCAGCGTTGATCCGGAGTACAACTATGGCTACACCTTC.

This sequence joins TRBV21-1 and TRBJ1-1; the D call in the table, TRBD1, was not verified against the DNA. TRBV21-1 is termed a pseudogene. The CDR3 has 16 amino acids. The chain's CDR3 is CASSKDGTGYYTEAFF. The DNA for the CDR3 is TGTGCCAGCAGCAAAGATGGGACAGGTTATTACACTGAAGCTTTCTTT.

The chain joins TRBV5-6 to TRBJ1-3; D ambiguous. Germline-derived CDR1 and CDR2 are SGHDT and YYEEEE. The CDR3 is made up of 15 amino acids. Trimming took off 0 bases at V and 2 bases at J, with 9 bases between the two ends. The CDR3: CASSLGIGAGNTIYF. The CDR3 bases are TGTGCCAGCAGCTTGGGGATAGGAGCTGGAAACACCATATATTTT.

The sample holds one count of this clone. The chain has TRBV12-5 and TRBJ2-3, with D hard to call. Trimming cost V 0 bases and J 2 bases, with 15 bases left between them. The germline gives CDR1 LGHNT, CDR2 FRNRAP. The CDR3 extends over 17 amino acids. The CDR3: CASGLVPDGATTDTQYF. In DNA, the CDR3 is TGTGCTAGTGGTTTGGTACCCGACGGAGCTACCACAGATACGCAGTATTTT.

The chain uses TRBV18 and TRBJ1-2, with 8 bases matching TRBD1. The CDR3 length is 17 residues. Per germline, CDR1 KGHSH and CDR2 LQKENI. The ends lost 1 base at V and 1 base at J; junction bases unmatched: 8. The DNA for the CDR3 is TGTGCCAGCTCACCACGGGGACAGGCCTCTTTTAACTATGGCTACACCTTC. Translated, it gives CASSPRGQASFNYGYTF.

V and J are TRBV10-1 and TRBJ2-1; D is possibly TRBD2 (5 bases). Per germline, CDR1 WNHNN and CDR2 SYGVQD (reference sequence). V was clipped by 5 bases and J by 8 bases, with 19 bases between them. This CDR3 has 15 residues. The CDR3 here is CASSQPGNPTDEQFF. The DNA for the CDR3 is TGCGCCAGCAGTCAACCCGGGAACCCCACAGATGAGCAGTTCTTC.

The gene calls are TRBV5-5 and TRBJ2-5; the match to TRBD1 covers 8 bases. V shed 1 base, J shed 4 bases, and the junction held 6 bases outside the gene matches. CDR1 is SGHKS and CDR2 is YYEKEE in the germline V gene (reference sequence). This CDR3 is built from 15 residues. The CDR3 DNA is TGTGCCAGCAGCTTGTCAGGGGGCTACGGAGAGACCCAGTACTTC. Protein product: CASSLSGGYGETQYF.

The V gene is TRBV2, the J gene TRBJ2-7; D gene ambiguous. V lost 2 bases, J lost 3 bases, and 8 bases lay in between. The CDR3 extends over 13 amino acids. CDR1 is SNHLY, CDR2 FYNNEI, per germline. In DNA form, the CDR3 reads TGTGCCAGCAGTGAAAGCCGATACTACGAGCAGTACTTC. It codes for CASSESRYYEQYF.